This T cell receptor (beta chain) was documented in a study of blood T cells in healthy people across ages. The second PCR ran roughly 6 to 11 cycles with a sample-barcoded 5' primer and J-beta primers. Each CDR3 protein gets one entry after TCRdb re-called the 5' RACE reads with MiXCR. The sample holds 600,000 or so distinct CDR3 sequences, 40% to 55% seen once. This clonotype has more than one count but fewer than ten. The sequence came from a man older than 75 in good health. Input material: blood.

CDR3 bases: TGCGCCAGCAGCCGAGGACAGGGGGGCAGGGAGCAGTTCTTC. Translating it yields CASSRGQGGREQFF. The V call is TRBV4-3, the J call TRBJ2-1; 10 bases are a match to TRBD1. CDR3 size: 14 residues. Germline V lookup: CDR1 LGHNA, CDR2 YSLEER. Trimming cost V 4 bases and J 10 bases; bases outside gene matches: 7.